The 3 T cell receptor beta chains below come from one sample, sequenced in a study of PD-1 blockade in classical Hodgkin lymphoma. Sequencing used immunoSEQ multiplex PCR; TCRdb keeps in-frame clones, though not all of them. The data contain more than 45,000 clones, 91% of them singletons. Each patient experienced a relapse that followed autologous stem cell transplantation, and brentuximab vedotin exposure varied. Sequencing was performed on peripheral blood mononuclear cells (PBMCs), taken before the second cycle of nivolumab. The receptor set was obtained from a human donor with classical Hodgkin lymphoma.

This chain links TRBV5-1 with TRBJ1-2; no clear D. V dropped 2 bases and J dropped 6 bases, with 11 bases sitting between them. The CDR3 is made up of 13 amino acids. The germline gives CDR1 SGHRS, CDR2 YFSETQ. As DNA, the CDR3 is TGCGCCAGCAGCTTACGACCAAACAATGGCTACACCTTC. Protein product: CASSLRPNNGYTF. The variable domain in full, with the rest retrieved from reference TRBV5-1 and TRBJ1-2, is KAGVTQTPRYLIKTRGQQVTLSCSPISGHRSVSWYQQTPGQGLQFLFEYFSETQRNKGNFPGRFSGRQFSNSRSEMNVSTLELGDSALYLCASSLRPNNGYTFGSGTRLTVV.

This clone came up a few times. This chain joins TRBV20-1 and TRBJ1-1; D ambiguous. Germline V gene sequence: CDR1 DFQATT, CDR2 SNEGSKA (reference sequence). The germline V and J ends were trimmed by 5 bases and 7 bases, with 8 bases remaining between them. This CDR3 contains 10 residues. The CDR3 protein is CSAWRFEAFF. The CDR3 DNA reads as TGCAGTGCTTGGAGATTTGAAGCTTTCTTT.

V gene TRBV30 combines with J gene TRBJ2-7, with D possibly TRBD2 on 6 matching bases. V shed 0 bases and J shed 5 bases, with 14 bases lying between them. Germline values: CDR1 GTSNPN, CDR2 SVGIG (reference sequence). The CDR3 has 14 amino acids. In DNA form, the CDR3 reads TGTGCCTGGAGTGTAGGGCCGGGGGTGGACGAGCAGTACTTC. This gives the protein CAWSVGPGVDEQYF.